The entry below describes one T cell receptor beta chain. No antigen is known for it. The sample originates from a study of cytomegalovirus exposure and HLA in healthy donors. Whole-study findings and limits: Among CMV-associated TCR beta chains, most appeared HLA-restricted in a later analysis. The authors later linked a missense DCLRE1C variant to TCR beta V- and J-gene trimming.

PCR primers comprised 60 Vbeta and 13 Jbeta primers. Sequencing used immunoSEQ multiplex PCR; TCRdb keeps in-frame clones, though not all of them. The sample contains approximately 150,000 clones, around 74% of which appear only once. The sequence derives from a female donor in good health and CMV-seronegative. Sequencing input: PBMCs.

CDR3 loop: CASSVNSGQLSYNEQFF. The DNA for the CDR3 is TGTGCCAGCAGCGTCAATTCGGGACAGCTGTCTTACAATGAGCAGTTCTTC. The chain joins TRBV9 to TRBJ2-1, with 7 bases lining up with TRBD1. CDR3 length equals 17 residues. Germline values: CDR1 SGDLS, CDR2 YYNGEE. V shed 2 bases and J 4 bases; nucleotides not matched to a gene: 12.